This T cell receptor (beta chain) derives from a study of blood T cells in healthy people across ages. Germline CDR1 is LGHNA and CDR2 is YNFKEQ. CDR3 size: 17 residues. Trimming pared 4 bases from V and 2 bases from J, leaving 19 bases between. Sample-barcoded 5' priming and a J-beta primer mix drove a second PCR of roughly 6 to 12 cycles. TCRdb redid the calling of the 5' RACE reads with MiXCR, one entry per CDR3 protein. The sample carries roughly 2 million distinct CDR3 sequences, around half recorded once. The clonotype originates from a woman between 40 and 50 years old in good health. This chain links TRBV4-2 with TRBJ2-3; D perhaps matches TRBD2 (7 bases). The specimen sequenced was blood. The chain's CDR3 is CASSRGGGAYDTDTQYF. The CDR3 nucleotides read TGTGCCAGCAGCCGGGGGGGCGGGGCTTACGACACAGATACGCAGTATTTT.